Presented here are 9 T cell receptor beta chains from one specimen sequenced in a study of beta chain features in type 1 diabetes. All of the isolated RNA was reverse transcribed, so expressed TCRB transcripts were sequenced. The repertoire was sequenced with immunoSEQ multiplex PCR; TCRdb's copy has only in-frame clones and lacks some. Among approximately 150,000 clones, over 9.5% were seen once, and the ten largest hold approximately 1.3%. The sample taken for sequencing was naive CD4+ T cells from blood. These receptor sequences come from a man aged 18 to 35 in good health.

This clone has more than one count but fewer than ten. J is TRBJ2-1 and V is TRBV7-9; no clear D gene. Germline values: CDR1 SEHNR, CDR2 FQNEAQ (reference sequence). V gave up 5 bases and J gave up 0 bases, with 14 bases separating them. The CDR3 sequence is 16 residues long. In nucleotides, the CDR3 is TGTGCCAGCAGCCGACTGACTCTTTACTCCTACAATGAGCAGTTCTTC. Translated, it gives CASSRLTLYSYNEQFF.

Only a few counts were recorded for this clone. The chain couples TRBV27 to TRBJ2-5; TRBD1 matches at 10 bases. The germline V gene has CDR1 MNHEY and CDR2 SMNVEV (reference sequence). This CDR3 is 14 amino acids long. Losses at the gene ends were 5 bases for V and 5 bases for J; bases not matched to a gene: 5. As DNA, the CDR3 is TGTGCCAGCAGTAGACAGGGGGCGCGGGAGACCCAGTACTTC. Protein: CASSRQGARETQYF.

This clone was seen only a few times. V usage is TRBV7-2 and J usage is TRBJ2-2; maybe TRBD1 (5 bases). The CDR3 consists of 14 residues. Germline CDR1 reads SGHTA; CDR2 reads FQGNSA. Trimming removed 5 bases at V and 4 bases at J, with 11 bases between. CDR3 residues: CASSNFRGTGELFF. The CDR3 coding sequence is TGTGCCAGCAGCAACTTTAGGGGCACCGGGGAGCTGTTTTTT.

This clone has ten or more counts. The chain couples TRBV5-1 to TRBJ2-7, with D unclear. With 5 bases removed from V and 4 bases from J, the gap between germline ends came to 10 bases. The CDR3 is 12 residues long. CDR1 is SGHRS, CDR2 YFSETQ, per germline. CDR3 bases: TGCGCCAGCAGGTCCGAGCGTTACGAGCAGTACTTC. Translation: CASRSERYEQYF.

The chain joins TRBV6-6 to TRBJ2-7; the match to TRBD2 covers 12 bases. Germline CDR1 MNHNY, CDR2 SVGAGI (reference sequence). The J segment lost 5 bases and the V segment lost 6 bases, leaving 8 bases of the junction unmatched. CDR3 length equals 15 residues. This CDR3 reads CASRLPSGGANEQYF. CDR3 nucleotides: TGTGCCAGCAGACTCCCTAGCGGGGGGGCCAACGAGCAGTACTTC.

This chain uses TRBV29-1 with TRBJ1-3, with D perhaps matching TRBD1 (5 bases). This CDR3 spans 15 amino acids. CDR1 SQVTM and CDR2 ANQGSEA come from the germline V gene. Trimming left V 5 bases short and J 8 bases short, with 22 bases between. CDR3 region: CSVRQLRRGLDTIYF. The CDR3 DNA is TGCAGCGTTCGGCAACTCAGAAGGGGATTAGACACCATATATTTT.

This chain uses TRBV5-1 with TRBJ2-1; TRBD2 agrees at 9 bases. In germline, CDR1 is SGHRS, CDR2 YFSETQ. Germline trimming cut 2 bases from V and 7 bases from J; bases unmatched to any gene: 4. This CDR3 region has 14 residues. CDR3 protein: CASSLSGGQNEQFF. The CDR3 DNA sequence: TGCGCCAGCAGCTTAAGCGGGGGGCAGAATGAGCAGTTCTTC.

This clone was detected only a few times. The chain joins TRBV4-1 to TRBJ2-1, with 10 positions matching TRBD1. Germline CDR1 is MGHRA and CDR2 is YSYEKL. V was pared by 1 base and J by 1 base, with 1 base of the junction left unmatched. The CDR3 loop spans 16 amino acids. This CDR3 is CASSQGDRGSYNEQFF. The CDR3 DNA is TGCGCCAGCAGCCAAGGGGACAGGGGTTCCTACAATGAGCAGTTCTTC.

V gene TRBV6-6 combines with J gene TRBJ1-2; a possible D gene is TRBD1 (5 bases). Germline CDR1 and CDR2: MNHNY and SVGAGI (reference sequence). V lost 5 bases and J 8 bases, leaving 12 bases between the germline ends. The length of the CDR3 is 12 residues. DNA for the CDR3: TGTGCCAGCAGTCCATCCCAGGGCGGCTACACCTTC. Translating it yields CASSPSQGGYTF.